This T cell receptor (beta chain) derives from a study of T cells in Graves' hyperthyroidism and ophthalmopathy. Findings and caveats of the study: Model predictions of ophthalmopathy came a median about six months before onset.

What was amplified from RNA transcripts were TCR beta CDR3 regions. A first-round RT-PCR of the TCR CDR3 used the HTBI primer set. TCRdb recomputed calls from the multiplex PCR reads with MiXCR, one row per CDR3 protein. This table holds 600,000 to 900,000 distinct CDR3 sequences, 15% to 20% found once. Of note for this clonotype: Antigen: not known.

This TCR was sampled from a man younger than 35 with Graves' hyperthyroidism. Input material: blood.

CDR3 sequence (DNA): TGTGCCAGCAGCTTCCTCGGATGGGGGGACACTGAAGCTTTCTTT. Translation: CASSFLGWGDTEAFF. This rearrangement joins TRBV11-3 to TRBJ1-1, with D maybe TRBD1 (5 bases). Germline V gene data show CDR1 as SGHNT and CDR2 as YENEEA. V dropped 3 bases and J dropped 3 bases, with 14 bases sitting between them. The CDR3 has 15 amino acids.